The 26 T cell receptor beta chains presented below share a single source sample, sequenced in a study of T-cell reconstitution after alpha-beta-depleted transplantation in children. This sample's TCRbeta library carried unique molecular identifier barcodes. TCRdb re-called the PCR reads through MiXCR, storing one row per CDR3 protein. The table lists approximately 270,000 distinct CDR3 sequences, 9.9% of them singletons, with roughly 9.1% in the top ten. The sample was PBMCs from the stem cell graft donor, taken from the stem cell graft. The receptor source for this set is a human donor who donated a stem cell graft to a child with SCID.

This clonotype was recorded many times. This chain uses TRBV12-3 or TRBV12-4 with TRBJ1-1; D not certain. Deletions cut 1 base from V and 6 bases from J, with 6 bases between. The CDR3 loop spans 12 amino acids. The CDR3 DNA reads as TGTGCCAGCAGTTTAGGGTGGGCTGAAGCTTTCTTT. It encodes CASSLGWAEAFF.

This rearrangement joins TRBV27 to TRBJ2-3; 8 positions match TRBD2. The CDR3 has 17 residues. The J segment lost 3 bases and the V segment lost 1 base, leaving 9 bases of the junction unmatched. The germline CDR1 and CDR2 sequences are MNHEY and SMNVEV (reference sequence). The CDR3 bases are TGTGCCAGCAGTTTATATTCGGGGGGGCCAGTTACAGATACGCAGTATTTT. Encoded protein: CASSLYSGGPVTDTQYF.

This clonotype was counted only a few times. The chain employs TRBV7-9 and TRBJ2-7, with D unclear. The V and J ends lost 4 bases and 2 bases respectively, with 9 bases between them. This CDR3 comprises 13 residues. Germline assignment: CDR1 SEHNR and CDR2 FQNEAQ (reference sequence). The CDR3 reads CASSSETAYEQYF. The DNA for the CDR3 is TGTGCCAGCAGCTCAGAGACGGCCTACGAGCAGTACTTC.

This clonotype was seen a few times. V is TRBV5-1 and J is TRBJ1-6, with 10 bases lining up with TRBD1. Germline values: CDR1 SGHRS, CDR2 YFSETQ. The CDR3 is 15 residues long. The V gene end was trimmed by 5 bases and the J gene end by 9 bases; junction bases not matched to a gene: 8. The CDR3 loop reads CASSLRGDRGSPLHF. CDR3 nucleotide sequence: TGCGCCAGCAGTCTCCGCGGGGACAGGGGTTCACCCCTCCACTTT.

In regard to this clonotype: Relative to the germline gene, one junction end is altered; a read error may explain this. The gene calls are TRBV7-4 and TRBJ2-3; TRBD1 might be the D (5 bases). CDR1 is SGHVT and CDR2 is SQSDAQ in the germline V gene. The CDR3 length is 15 residues. CDR3 residues: CATSQQGTWTDTQYF. The DNA of the CDR3 is TGTGCCACCAGCCAGCAGGGCACTTGGACAGATACGCAGTATTTT.

The chain combines TRBV12-5 with TRBJ2-6; a weak D match, TRBD2 (5 bases). This CDR3 is 16 amino acids long. CDR1 is LGHNT, CDR2 FRNRAP, per germline. The V and J ends lost 8 bases and 4 bases respectively, with 18 bases between them. DNA of the CDR3: TGTGCTAGTTCCCCCGGGAAAGGTCGAGGGGCCAACGTCCTGACTTTC. This encodes CASSPGKGRGANVLTF.

This clonotype occurred a few times. The chain couples TRBV27 to TRBJ2-3, with D perhaps TRBD2 (5 bases). V lost 6 bases to trimming and J lost 8 bases, with 18 bases between them. The CDR3 has 14 residues. The germline CDR1 and CDR2 sequences are MNHEY and SMNVEV (reference sequence). The CDR3 reads CASSPTEFGSTQYF. CDR3 nucleotide sequence: TGTGCCAGCAGCCCTACCGAGTTTGGGAGTACGCAGTATTTT.

This chain joins TRBV12-3 or TRBV12-4 and TRBJ2-2, with D unclear. V lost 0 bases to trimming and J lost 1 base, with 3 bases between them. CDR3 length: 14 residues. Here the CDR3 DNA reads TGTGCCAGCAGTTTAGCCGAGAACACCGGGGAGCTGTTTTTT. This gives the protein CASSLAENTGELFF.

This clonotype showed up just a few times. V is TRBV9 and J is TRBJ1-1; 9 bases agree with TRBD1. The CDR3 is 15 residues long. Trimming cost V 0 bases and J 3 bases; bases outside gene matches: 3. The germline V gene encodes CDR1 SGDLS and CDR2 YYNGEE. The CDR3: CASSVEGQGYTEAFF. CDR3 DNA: TGTGCCAGCAGCGTAGAGGGACAGGGTTACACTGAAGCTTTCTTT.

The J gene is TRBJ2-5, the V gene TRBV3-1; weak D call: TRBD1 (6 bases). This CDR3 is built from 15 residues. Germline V gene data show CDR1 as LGHDT and CDR2 as YNNKEL (reference sequence). Deletions cut 0 bases from V and 1 base from J, with 9 bases between. This CDR3 reads CASSQEGQLQETQYF. The CDR3, as DNA: TGTGCCAGCAGCCAAGAGGGACAACTCCAAGAGACCCAGTACTTC.

This clonotype is medium-sized. The gene calls are TRBV25-1 and TRBJ2-2; TRBD1 aligns across 10 bases. Germline-derived CDR1 and CDR2 are MGHDK and SYGVNS. This CDR3 contains 18 residues. V lost 3 bases to trimming and J lost 4 bases; unmatched junction nucleotides: 11. In DNA, the CDR3 is TGTGCCAGCAGTGATCCACTACGACAGGGGGCAGGCACCGGGGAGCTGTTTTTT. Translating it yields CASSDPLRQGAGTGELFF.

This clonotype appeared many times. The chain employs TRBV29-1 and TRBJ1-5; 7 bases line up with TRBD1. V was clipped by 6 bases and J by 7 bases; unmatched bases: 6. CDR3 size: 12 residues. Looked up from germline, CDR1 is SQVTM and CDR2 is ANQGSEA. The CDR3 nucleotides are TGCAGCGTCGCTACAGGGGAACAGCCCCAGCATTTT. This gives the protein CSVATGEQPQHF.

This clonotype occurred a few times. This rearrangement joins TRBV20-1 to TRBJ2-7; no clear D. This CDR3 spans 14 amino acids. From germline, CDR1 is DFQATT and CDR2 SNEGSKA (reference sequence). Trimming cost V 0 bases and J 0 bases, with 9 bases left between them. The CDR3 DNA reads TGCAGTGCTAGAGATCTGAACCGCTCCTACGAGCAGTACTTC. The encoded protein is CSARDLNRSYEQYF.

This clonotype was recorded a few times. The chain couples TRBV7-9 to TRBJ2-1, with TRBD1 identical over 7 bases. The junction had 4 bases not matched to a gene; V was cut back by 4 bases and J by 4 bases. Germline V lookup: CDR1 SEHNR, CDR2 FQNEAQ (reference sequence). The CDR3 covers 14 residues. The CDR3, as DNA: TGTGCCAGCAGCTCACAGGACAGGTACAATGAGCAGTTCTTC. Amino acid sequence: CASSSQDRYNEQFF.

Only a few counts were recorded for this clonotype. The V gene is TRBV20-1, the J gene TRBJ1-5, with unresolved D. V was cut by 6 bases and J by 2 bases, with 14 bases left in between. The CDR3 extends over 14 amino acids. Germline CDR1 and CDR2: DFQATT and SNEGSKA (reference sequence). The CDR3 loop is CSATDISGNQPQHF. The DNA for the CDR3 is TGCAGTGCCACAGATATTTCAGGCAATCAGCCCCAGCATTTT.

This clonotype was counted between two and nine times. CDR3 nucleotides: TGTGCCAGCAGCCCCCTATGGACTGCCCTGGGGGGCTACACCTTC. Encoded protein: CASSPLWTALGGYTF. The rearrangement joins TRBV14 to TRBJ1-2, with D unresolved. V was pared by 4 bases and J by 8 bases, with 20 bases between. This CDR3 comprises 15 residues. Germline values: CDR1 SGHDN, CDR2 FVKESK.

The sample holds a few counts of this clonotype. This chain uses TRBV7-6 with TRBJ2-3; 8 bases fit TRBD2. With 2 bases clipped from V and 6 bases from J, the junction kept 7 bases outside the gene matches. Germline V gives CDR1 SGHVS, CDR2 FNYEAQ. The CDR3 consists of 15 residues. The CDR3, as DNA: TGTGCCAGCAGCTTAACGGGGGGGCCCGTTGATACGCAGTATTTT. Its translation: CASSLTGGPVDTQYF.

There are a few counts of this clonotype. CDR3 in amino acids: CASSATVSEQFF. The CDR3 DNA sequence: TGTGCCAGCAGCGCGACCGTGAGTGAGCAGTTCTTC. This chain connects TRBV7-9 to TRBJ2-1; D is undetermined. CDR1 and CDR2 from the germline V gene are SEHNR and FQNEAQ (reference sequence). The CDR3 spans 12 residues. The V end lost 5 bases, the J end lost 9 bases, and 11 bases lay between the germline ends.

The J gene is TRBJ2-1, the V gene TRBV25-1; D gene ambiguous. With 8 bases removed from V and 4 bases from J, the gap between germline ends came to 6 bases. The CDR3 totals 11 residues. Per the germline V gene, CDR1 is MGHDK and CDR2 is SYGVNS. Here the CDR3 reads CASPGYNEQFF. DNA for the CDR3: TGTGCCAGCCCCGGGTACAATGAGCAGTTCTTC. Full variable domain (remainder filled in from reference TRBV25-1 and TRBJ2-1): EADIYQTPRYLVIGTGKKITLECSQTMGHDKMYWYQQDPGMELHLIHYSYGVNSTEKGDLSSESTVSRIRTEHFPLTLESARPSHTSQYLCASPGYNEQFFGPGTRLTVL.

This clonotype was found many times. This chain uses TRBV21-1 with TRBJ1-1. TRBV21-1 is a listed pseudogene. The CDR3 sequence is 16 residues long. For the CDR3, the DNA is TGTTGGGTTGTTGAATCTTGCGGGGTAGGGAAGACTGAAGCTTTCTTT. Translating it yields CWVVESCGVGKTEAFF.

This clonotype was counted only a few times. The rearrangement joins TRBV5-5 to TRBJ1-5; 8 nucleotides line up with TRBD1. CDR1 SGHKS and CDR2 YYEKEE come from the germline V gene (reference sequence). J gave up 4 bases and V 6 bases, and 9 bases lay outside the gene matches. This CDR3 has 15 amino acids. CDR3 in DNA: TGTGCCAGCACTACGTCAGGGGGCGAGAATCAGCCCCAGCATTTT. This translates into CASTTSGGENQPQHF.

The chain has TRBV7-8 and TRBJ1-3, with D perhaps TRBD1 (6 bases). The CDR3 loop spans 16 amino acids. The ends were cut back, 3 bases at V and 3 bases at J, with 15 bases in the middle. CDR1 and CDR2 (germline): SGHVS, FQNEAQ. The CDR3 nucleotides read TGTGCCAGCAGCTTCCGGACAGAACCTCTTGGAAACACCATATATTTT. Protein sequence: CASSFRTEPLGNTIYF. Variable domain in full (rest from reference TRBV7-8 and TRBJ1-3): GAGVSQSPRYKVAKRGQDVALRCDPISGHVSLFWYQQALGQGPEFLTYFQNEAQLDKSGLPSDRFFAERPEGSVSTLKIQRTQQEDSAVYLCASSFRTEPLGNTIYFGEGSWLTVV.

This sequence joins TRBV5-1 and TRBJ1-1, with D tentatively TRBD1 (6 bases). Germline-derived CDR1 and CDR2 are SGHRS and YFSETQ. The CDR3 loop spans 15 amino acids. The V end lost 1 base, the J end lost 1 base, and 11 bases lay between the germline ends. CDR3 in DNA: TGCGCCAGCAGCTTGATCGGGGGGCGGAACACTGAAGCTTTCTTT. This gives the protein CASSLIGGRNTEAFF.

The gene calls are TRBV5-5 and TRBJ2-1, with D uncertain. CDR1 SGHKS and CDR2 YYEKEE come from the germline V gene (reference sequence). Trimming stripped 5 bases from V and 9 bases from J, with 6 bases between. CDR3 size: 10 residues. The CDR3 loop reads CASSSAEQFF. The CDR3 DNA sequence: TGTGCCAGCAGTTCGGCTGAGCAGTTCTTC.

A few counts support this clonotype. The V and J genes are TRBV25-1 and TRBJ2-1; tentatively, D is TRBD1 (5 bases). CDR3 length: 14 amino acids. Germline CDR1 MGHDK, CDR2 SYGVNS. Trimming removed 5 bases at V and 0 bases at J, with 8 bases between. The CDR3 reads CASSWGSSYNEQFF. CDR3 in DNA: TGTGCCAGCAGTTGGGGCAGCTCCTACAATGAGCAGTTCTTC.

On this clonotype itself: Here the CDR3 omits its conserved ending phenylalanine or tryptophan, so a read error is the likely source. The chain carries TRBV12-3 or TRBV12-4 and TRBJ1-1; 7 nucleotides agree with TRBD1. V lost 5 bases and J lost 2; bases outside the gene matches: 8. The CDR3 loop spans 15 amino acids. The CDR3 protein is CASSLGGTANTEAFY. In nucleotides, the CDR3 is TGTGCCAGCAGTCTGGGAGGGACAGCCAACACTGAAGCTTTCTAT.